This T cell receptor (beta chain) was recorded in a study of OX40 agonist ivuxolimab in advanced cancers. Study details: The study gave patients intravenous ivuxolimab at 0.01 to 10 mg/kg every 2 weeks. Each dose-escalation patient presented with hepatocellular carcinoma, melanoma, renal cell or head and neck cancer.

This clone was counted a few times. The CDR3 covers 14 residues. V shed 6 bases and J 4 bases; nucleotides not matched to a gene: 5. Germline lookup yields CDR1 MDHEN and CDR2 SYDVKM. Using immunoSEQ multiplex PCR, the repertoire was profiled, and TCRdb retains in-frame clones only, with some absent. The sample carries tens of thousands of clones, about 86% recorded once. This chain connects TRBV28 to TRBJ2-4, with 8 bases matching TRBD2. Sequenced material: CD4+ or CD8+ T cells sorted from blood, taken in a trial of the OX40 agonist ivuxolimab. The sequence derives from an adult with an advanced solid tumor such as melanoma, head and neck, liver or kidney cancer. The CDR3 DNA sequence: TGTGCCAGCAGCACCACTAGCGGAAAAAACATTCAGTACTTC. It specifies CASSTTSGKNIQYF.